One sample yielded the 6 T cell receptor beta chains listed below, sequenced in a study of control samples from healthy donors and cancer patients (dated by TCRdb to about 2020). Libraries were prepared through the immunoSEQ multiplex PCR assay. The table was pulled from immuneACCESS by TCRdb, which kept in-frame rearrangements only. Such tables lose some clones; where checked, under half of the loss comes from unresolved V genes, and the rest has no known cause. This sample lists about 80,000 clones; under 90% were detected once. The ten largest clonotypes hold 5.5% of the sample. The sample taken for sequencing was blood. Receptors originate from a man aged 50-60 years in good health.

This chain links TRBV4-2 with TRBJ1-5; D perhaps matches TRBD1 (5 bases). The V gene's germline CDR1 is LGHNA and CDR2 YNFKEQ. Trimming shortened V by 4 bases and J by 3 bases, and 16 bases separated the two germline ends. The CDR3 contains 16 residues. CDR3 region: CASSPLPGLTNQPQHF. CDR3 DNA sequence: TGTGCCAGCAGCCCCCTCCCGGGACTAACCAATCAGCCCCAGCATTTT.

The V and J genes are TRBV24-1 and TRBJ2-1; D is ambiguous. CDR3 length: 15 amino acids. Per the germline V gene, CDR1 is KGHDR and CDR2 is SFDVKD. V was clipped by 4 bases and J by 1 base, with 10 bases between them. CDR3: CATSDPGTSYNEQFF. As DNA, the CDR3 is TGTGCCACCAGTGACCCTGGAACTTCCTACAATGAGCAGTTCTTC.

CDR3 sequence: CAISVGSYEQYF. The CDR3 DNA is TGTGCCATCAGTGTGGGCAGCTACGAGCAGTACTTC. The chain is built from TRBV10-3 and TRBJ2-7; no clear D gene. Germline V gene sequence: CDR1 ENHRY, CDR2 SYGVKD. Trimming stripped 4 bases from V and 3 bases from J, with 7 bases between. This CDR3 contains 12 residues.

This chain links TRBV15 with TRBJ1-2; 7 bases line up with TRBD1. V was pared by 0 bases and J by 5 bases, with 6 bases of the junction left unmatched. Germline values: CDR1 LNHNV, CDR2 YYDKDF (reference sequence). The CDR3 covers 15 residues. The CDR3 region is CATSREATGVYGYTF. The CDR3 DNA follows: TGTGCCACCAGCAGAGAGGCTACAGGGGTTTATGGCTACACCTTC.

The chain uses TRBV5-5 and TRBJ2-7, with 9 bases lining up with TRBD1. V was pared by 4 bases and J by 7 bases, with 12 bases of the junction left unmatched. This CDR3 is 15 amino acids long. The germline gives CDR1 SGHKS, CDR2 YYEKEE (reference sequence). The CDR3, as DNA: TGTGCCAGCAGCAACCCCGGGACAGGGAAGGAAGAGCAGTACTTC. Protein: CASSNPGTGKEEQYF.

This chain uses TRBV6-1 with TRBJ1-4; D is uncertain. Germline V gives CDR1 MNHNS, CDR2 SASEGT. The CDR3 totals 16 residues. Trimming removed 4 bases from V and 0 bases from J, with 12 bases in between. CDR3: CASSGGLFATNEKLFF. CDR3 in DNA: TGTGCCAGCAGTGGTGGTCTCTTTGCAACTAATGAAAAACTGTTTTTT.